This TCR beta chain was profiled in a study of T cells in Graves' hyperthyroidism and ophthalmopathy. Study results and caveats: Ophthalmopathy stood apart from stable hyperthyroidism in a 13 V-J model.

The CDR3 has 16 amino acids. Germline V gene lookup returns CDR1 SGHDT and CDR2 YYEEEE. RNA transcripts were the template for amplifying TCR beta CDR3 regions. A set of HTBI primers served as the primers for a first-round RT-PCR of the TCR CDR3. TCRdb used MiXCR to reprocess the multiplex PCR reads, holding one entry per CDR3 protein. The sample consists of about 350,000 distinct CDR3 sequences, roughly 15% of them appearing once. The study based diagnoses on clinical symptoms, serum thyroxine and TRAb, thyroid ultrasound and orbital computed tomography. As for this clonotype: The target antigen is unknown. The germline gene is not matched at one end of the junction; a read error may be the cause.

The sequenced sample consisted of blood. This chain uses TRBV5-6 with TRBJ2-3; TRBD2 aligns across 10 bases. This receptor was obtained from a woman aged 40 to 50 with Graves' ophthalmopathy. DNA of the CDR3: TGTGCCAGCAGCCCGGCCGCGCTAGCGGGGGCAGATAGGCAGTATTTT. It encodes CASSPAALAGADRQYF. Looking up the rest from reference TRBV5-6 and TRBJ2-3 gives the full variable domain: DAGVTQSPTHLIKTRGQQVTLRCSPKSGHDTVSWYQQALGQGPQFIFQYYEEEERQRGNFPDRFSGHQFPNYSSELNVNALLLGDSALYLCASSPAALAGADRQYFGPGTRLTVL.